These T cell receptor beta chains were read from a single sample in a study of metastatic and nonmetastatic thyroid tumors. MiXCR was used by TCRdb to re-call the PCR reads. The sample has 34,000 or so clones, roughly 35% seen once. Sequencing input: tumor tissue. The receptors originated from a female donor with papillary thyroid cancer or a benign thyroid nodule (not recorded which). Some clones in this sample may be carry-over from other donors' samples. The conserved cysteine and the conserved F or W are not part of the CDR3 here. The order of the fields is J gene, V gene, CDR3 protein.

J gene: TRBJ1-2
V gene: TRBV28
CDR3 protein: ASRSTGASYGYT

J gene: TRBJ2-3
V gene: TRBV6-2/TRBV6-3
CDR3 protein: ASQARRGGDTQY

J gene: TRBJ1-2
V gene: TRBV10-2
CDR3 protein: ASSVTDYGYT

J gene: TRBJ2-3
V gene: TRBV12-3/TRBV12-4
CDR3 protein: ASSFSGREDTQY

J gene: TRBJ2-7
V gene: TRBV27
CDR3 protein: ASSLSPGIVGEQY

J gene: TRBJ1-1
V gene: TRBV6-6
CDR3 protein: ASSYGSRDLLNTEAF

J gene: TRBJ2-1
V gene: TRBV7-9
CDR3 protein: ASSPVSDKGRNEQF

J gene: TRBJ2-7
V gene: TRBV5-4
CDR3 protein: ASSLGGSGSSYEQY

J gene: TRBJ2-3
V gene: TRBV6-4
CDR3 protein: ASSDSVTDTQY

J gene: TRBJ1-1
V gene: TRBV5-1
CDR3 protein: ASRQKPENTEAF

J gene: TRBJ1-2
V gene: TRBV19
CDR3 protein: ASSTGLTGDTFWNYGYT

J gene: TRBJ2-1
V gene: TRBV5-6
CDR3 protein: ASSLRGFYNEQF

J gene: TRBJ2-7
V gene: TRBV28
CDR3 protein: ASSSHPAQQY

J gene: TRBJ1-5
V gene: TRBV28
CDR3 protein: ASSRDSNQPQH

J gene: TRBJ2-2
V gene: TRBV6-2/TRBV6-3
CDR3 protein: ASSYFSGTGGELF

J gene: TRBJ1-3
V gene: TRBV7-9
CDR3 protein: ASSRGNRASDTIY

J gene: TRBJ2-3
V gene: TRBV15
CDR3 protein: ATSRDRADTQY

J gene: TRBJ2-2
V gene: TRBV12-3/TRBV12-4
CDR3 protein: ASRTPNTVKLF

J gene: TRBJ2-7
V gene: TRBV2
CDR3 protein: ASEDSGRISYEQY

J gene: TRBJ1-5
V gene: TRBV28
CDR3 protein: ASSFYQGRQPQH

J gene: TRBJ1-1
V gene: TRBV27
CDR3 protein: ASSHTTGGTEAF

J gene: TRBJ1-3
V gene: TRBV7-2
CDR3 protein: ASSQGPTGNTIY

J gene: TRBJ2-3
V gene: TRBV10-1
CDR3 protein: ASHLGKKGFSSTDTQY

J gene: TRBJ2-7
V gene: TRBV30
CDR3 protein: AWSIGTSDEQY

J gene: TRBJ2-3
V gene: TRBV6-1
CDR3 protein: ASTPTSGGLDTQY

J gene: TRBJ2-3
V gene: TRBV28
CDR3 protein: ASSLWTLSAGVADTQY

J gene: TRBJ2-3
V gene: TRBV27
CDR3 protein: ASSLRSSFGTDTQY

J gene: TRBJ2-3
V gene: TRBV5-1
CDR3 protein: ASSLTGQGPDTQY

J gene: TRBJ1-5
V gene: TRBV7-8
CDR3 protein: ASSLGTGPQPQH

J gene: TRBJ1-5
V gene: TRBV7-8
CDR3 protein: ASRLTRQGGQPQH